This record looks at one TCR beta chain sequence and its context. Measured with immunoSEQ multiplex PCR; TCRdb has only the in-frame clones, and not every one. The data show 240,000 or so clones, about 89% seen once. Trimming took off 4 bases at V and 7 bases at J, with 24 bases between the two ends. The length of the CDR3 is 17 residues. Germline V CDR1 and CDR2: SGHTA, FQGNSA. The data derive from a study of blood T cell repertoires in COVID-19. This receptor was obtained from a man aged 40-49 years who had recovered from COVID-19. V usage is TRBV7-2 and J usage is TRBJ2-3; tentatively, D is TRBD1 (6 bases). Sequences were obtained from PBMCs or T cells enriched from blood (not recorded which). DNA of the CDR3: TGTGCCAGCAGCTCACTTTGGGACATGACAAAGTTGAATACGCAGTATTTT. Translated, it gives CASSSLWDMTKLNTQYF.